The source of this T cell receptor beta chain is a study of neoadjuvant anti-PD-1 for oral cavity cancer. Study summary: Non-progressing patients received a fourth nivolumab dose near day 43, then surgery on days 50-56.

About this clone: Its target is unknown.

Sequencing used immunoSEQ multiplex PCR; TCRdb keeps in-frame clones, though not all of them. The data contain 72,000 or so clones, about 90% of them singletons. The CDR3 runs to 14 residues. CDR1 SGHTA and CDR2 FQGTGA come from the germline V gene. With V trimmed by 5 bases and J by 8 bases, 7 bases remained unmatched. Time point defined: after neoadjuvant nivolumab, at surgical resection. Cohort: HPV-negative, locally advanced oral cavity squamous cell carcinoma patients. PBMCs were not maintained or expanded in culture before analysis. General study findings and limits: PBMC Gini-index clonality exceeded responders' in non-responders post-nivolumab.

The rearrangement joins TRBV7-3 to TRBJ2-1; 9 nucleotides line up with TRBD2. This clonotype was obtained from a person aged 35-79 years with oral cavity squamous cell carcinoma. This material consisted of PBMCs, taken after nivolumab (anti-PD-1) treatment. The CDR3 region has the DNA TGTGCCAGCAGCCCAAGTAGCGGGGGCGATGAGCAGTTCTTC. Translation: CASSPSSGGDEQFF.